This T cell receptor (beta chain) was sequenced for a study of blood T cell repertoires in COVID-19. Study information: Samples came from the United States, Italy and Spain, spanning acute and convalescent COVID-19. The cDNA or gDNA used as material had been derived from T cells, B-cell-depleted T cells, or PBMCs.

Produced via immunoSEQ multiplex PCR; TCRdb's table is partial and in-frame only. Of 190,000 or so clones in the sample, around 85% were seen once. The CDR3 loop spans 13 amino acids. The germline gives CDR1 ENHRY, CDR2 SYGVKD. V shed 4 bases and J shed 2 bases, with 8 bases lying between them. This receptor was taken from a woman older than 75 with acute or convalescent COVID-19. The chain combines TRBV10-3 with TRBJ1-1; tentative D call: TRBD1 (5 bases). The sample was peripheral blood. CDR3 DNA: TGTGCCATCAGTGCAGGGTCCAACACTGAAGCTTTCTTT. This codes for CAISAGSNTEAFF.